The T cell receptor (beta chain) under discussion was sequenced for a study of PD-1 blockade in classical Hodgkin lymphoma (dated by TCRdb to between 2020 and 2021). Regarding the complete study: Nivolumab dosing was 3 mg/kg intravenously every 2 weeks, continuing until either disease progression or unacceptable toxicity. A peripheral blood immune signature of response to PD-1 blockade in classical Hodgkin lymphoma was defined using TCR beta sequencing and CyTOF.

The time point label here, explained by the study, means: cycle 1 day 1 (C1D1), immediately before nivolumab initiation. All trial patients had relapsed after autologous stem cell transplantation, with cohorts A, B and C differing in prior brentuximab vedotin exposure. The trial cohort comprised 56 patients with relapsed/refractory classical Hodgkin lymphoma whose best overall responses were complete response, partial response or progressive disease. In the multi-cohort phase II CheckMate 205 trial, trial patients received single-agent nivolumab. An independent review committee assessed best overall response by applying the 2007 International Working Group response criteria. Trial PBMCs were collected immediately before nivolumab initiation (C1D1) and during therapy at cycle 2 day 1 and cycle 4 day 1. Peripheral blood was collected in 8 mL Vacutainer Cell Preparation Tubes, from which PBMCs were isolated by centrifugation and then cryopreserved.

This clone has more than one count but fewer than ten. What this receptor recognizes is not known. Per-nucleotide qualities are absent, and no much larger clonotype sits a single base away. The germline ends are 17 bases apart after V is trimmed by 7 bases and J by 4 bases. CDR1 MDHEN and CDR2 SYDVKM were looked up in the germline V gene. Measured from the cysteine to the phenylalanine, the CDR3 is 15 residues long. The DNA shown is the 45-base CDR3, in frame from base 1. The paper's findings and limits, for the study overall: Only a single clinical trial cohort was studied, and what caused the repertoire differences, possibly disease activity or prior therapy, remained undefined. A significant rise by C4D1 was seen in CD4+ but not CD8+ TCR diversity (p=0.0027 vs p=0.16), with the rise being most apparent in complete responders (p=0.02). Trial patients achieving complete response had baseline diversity similar to newly diagnosed patients, whereas partial responders and progressors had significantly lower diversity. Diversity was lower in patients who began nivolumab less than 1 year after ASCT, so these patients were left out of later analyses to avoid confounding by immune reconstitution. Baseline TCR diversity was reported to be lower in newly diagnosed patients than in healthy donors, and even lower in relapsed/refractory patients.

The Qiagen DNeasy kit was used to extract genomic DNA both from unsorted PBMCs and from the negatively selected CD4+ and CD8+ fractions. Amplification of TCR beta CDR3 regions was done by immunoSEQ multiplex PCR with primers that anneal to V and J segments. Amplification bias was minimized using a synthetic immune receptor repertoire, and residual bias was removed computationally after sequencing. In the authors' own workflow: Repertoire diversity was quantified as the Shannon entropy index using custom Python scripts. The unsorted, CD4+ and CD8+ repertoires were each analyzed separately, with the exception of combined analyses, where CD4+ and CD8+ sequences were merged in silico. A clone was considered expanded if an increase in frequency of at least 2-fold after treatment relative to C1D1 was found, and a pseudocount of 0.5 was applied to clones undetected at baseline. Clones with 0 or 1 copy at C1D1 were defined as singleton clones, while clones with 2 or more copies were defined as non-singleton clones. Clones expanded in unsorted samples were assigned a CD4+, CD8+ or unknown annotation through matching of protein sequences in sorted samples from the same patient. Wilcoxon tests were applied to paired samples to test diversity changes from C1D1 to C4D1. Not all clones reach the TCRdb copy of this immuneACCESS table, which keeps in-frame sequences only. Checked studies attribute under half of the gap to unresolved V genes and leave the rest unexplained. The V and J calls and the clone size are those of that table, but D and trimming were determined from the DNA. This sample holds 40,000 to 45,000 clones; 60% to 75% were observed only once. The ten largest make up less than 4% of the sample.

The chain joins TRBV28 to TRBJ1-5; no D gene can be assigned with confidence. This material consisted of peripheral blood mononuclear cells (PBMCs), taken at baseline. The TCR comes from a human donor with classical Hodgkin lymphoma. The DNA reads TGTGCCAGCATTACCGGTAGTTTGGATAATCAGCCCCAGCATTTT. This yields the protein CASITGSLDNQPQHF. When the CDR3 is completed using the reference TRBV28 and TRBJ1-5 genes on either side, the full variable domain is DVKVTQSSRYLVKRTGEKVFLECVQDMDHENMFWYRQDPGLGLRLIYFSYDVKMKEKGDIPEGYSVSREKKERFSLILESASTNQTSMYLCASITGSLDNQPQHFGDGTRLSIL.